This T cell receptor beta chain was sequenced during a study of human CD8 memory T cell subsets. This clonotype is deemed medium-sized by its frequency. Its matching antigen is unknown. The CDR3 consists of 14 residues. Germline V lookup: CDR1 LNHNV, CDR2 YYDKDF (reference sequence). TPEX cells were exhausted-like CCR7+ PD-1+ TIGIT+ early memory CD8+ T cells. It was negative magnetic separation that enriched the total CD8+ T cells. Extraction of RNA, which was performed with an RNeasy Mini Kit, drew on duplicate vials of some 150,000 sorted CD8+ T cells per subset. Study results and caveats: The beta chain was the only T cell receptor chain that the study sequenced. Stem-like memory and precursor exhausted T cell repertoires overlapped minimally with each other.

The authors made TCR beta libraries using UMI-labeled 5' RACE. TCRdb reworked the 5' RACE reads into one entry per CDR3 protein, no DNA. Seen in this sample are some 7,000 distinct CDR3 sequences; the ten most common clones hold about 23%. V gene TRBV15 combines with J gene TRBJ1-5; TCRdb designates TRBD1, a call that cannot be tested without DNA. Sequenced material: CD8+ T cells from PBMCs. The source of this sequence is a human donor in good health. This CDR3 is CATSLPGPYQPQHF.